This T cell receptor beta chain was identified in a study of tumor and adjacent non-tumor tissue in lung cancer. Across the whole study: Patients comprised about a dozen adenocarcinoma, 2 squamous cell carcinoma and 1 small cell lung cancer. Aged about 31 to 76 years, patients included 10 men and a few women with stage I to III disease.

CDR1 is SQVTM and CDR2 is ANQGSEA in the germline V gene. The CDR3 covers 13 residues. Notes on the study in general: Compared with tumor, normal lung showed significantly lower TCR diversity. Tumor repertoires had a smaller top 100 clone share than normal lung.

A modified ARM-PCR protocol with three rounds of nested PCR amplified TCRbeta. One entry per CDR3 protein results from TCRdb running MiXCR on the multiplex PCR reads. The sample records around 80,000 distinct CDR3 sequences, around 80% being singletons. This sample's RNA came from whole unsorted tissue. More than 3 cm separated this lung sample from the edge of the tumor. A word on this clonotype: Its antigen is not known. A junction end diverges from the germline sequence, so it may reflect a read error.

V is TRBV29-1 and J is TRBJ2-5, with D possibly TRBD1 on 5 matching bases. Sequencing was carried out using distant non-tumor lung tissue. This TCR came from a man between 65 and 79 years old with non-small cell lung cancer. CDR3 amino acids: CNVGIGDLGTQYF. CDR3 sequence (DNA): TGTAACGTTGGGATAGGGGATTTGGGGACCCAGTACTTC.